The clone carrying this T cell receptor beta chain was detected a few times. CDR1 is LGHDT, CDR2 YNNKEL, per germline (reference sequence). This CDR3 contains 14 residues. With V trimmed by 4 bases and J by 4 bases, 4 bases remained unmatched. This sample is part of a study of T-cell memory formation after mild COVID-19. A single record per CDR3 protein comes from TCRdb applying MiXCR to the 5' RACE reads. The sample contains around 160,000 distinct CDR3 sequences, 11% of which appear only once. This rearrangement joins TRBV3-1 to TRBJ1-5, with TRBD1 matching over 7 bases. Sequences were obtained from PBMCs or a T cell subset sorted from them (not recorded which). This receptor was obtained from a man aged 18 to 29 who had mild COVID-19 (a few samples of this study predate the infection). Cell type and time point are not known. DNA of the CDR3: TGTGCCAGCAGCCGCGGACAGGTTAATCAGCCCCAGCATTTT. Translation: CASSRGQVNQPQHF.